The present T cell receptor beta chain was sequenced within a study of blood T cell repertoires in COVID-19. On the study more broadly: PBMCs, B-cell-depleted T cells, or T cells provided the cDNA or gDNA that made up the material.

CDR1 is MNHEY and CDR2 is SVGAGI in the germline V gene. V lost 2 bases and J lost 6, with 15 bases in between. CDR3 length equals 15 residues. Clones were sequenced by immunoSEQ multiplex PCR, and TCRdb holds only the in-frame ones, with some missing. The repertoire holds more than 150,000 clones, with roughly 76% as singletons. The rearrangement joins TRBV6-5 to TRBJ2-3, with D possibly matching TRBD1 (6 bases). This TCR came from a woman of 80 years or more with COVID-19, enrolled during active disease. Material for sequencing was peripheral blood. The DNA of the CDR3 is TGTGCCAGCAGTTACCGCAAGGGGGTGATGGATACGCAGTATTTT. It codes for CASSYRKGVMDTQYF.